One and the same sample provided the 24 T cell receptor beta chains below, sequenced in a study of T cell repertoires in cytomegalovirus infection. TCRdb re-derived calls from the reads in MiXCR, one entry per CDR3 protein. The sample has about 830,000 distinct CDR3 sequences, approximately 32% seen once; the top ten hold around 11%. These TCRs are of unknown antigen specificity. The sample here was cultured CD8+ T cells from PBMCs, taken from culture after CMV antigen stimulation. These receptor sequences come from a human donor in good health (CMV status not recorded). Some clones in this sample may be carry-over from other donors' samples.

Note on this clonotype: A much larger clone differs by one base, so this may be a read error. The chain employs TRBV12-3 or TRBV12-4 and TRBJ2-3; perhaps D is TRBD1 or TRBD2 (5 bases each). The CDR3 contains 14 residues. V gave up 7 bases and J gave up 2 bases, with 13 bases separating them. CDR3 in amino acids: CASKGVGVTDTQYF. As DNA, the CDR3 is TGTGCCAGCAAAGGGGTGGGGGTCACAGATACGCAGTATTTT.

The sample holds a few counts of this clonotype. This CDR3 reads CASSFPSTPSLVEQFF. CDR3 bases: TGTGCCAGCAGCTTCCCTAGTACCCCTTCCCTTGTTGAGCAGTTCTTC. The V call is TRBV11-2, the J call TRBJ2-1, with D uncertain. This CDR3 is 16 amino acids long. Trimming shortened V by 3 bases and J by 9 bases, and 21 bases separated the two germline ends. CDR1 and CDR2 from the germline V gene are SGHAT and FQNNGV.

The sample holds many counts of this clonotype. The rearrangement uses TRBV11-1 and TRBJ2-6; D unclear. The CDR3 consists of 14 residues. The germline V gene has CDR1 SGHAT and CDR2 FQDESV (reference sequence). V dropped 2 bases and J dropped 1 base, with 3 bases sitting between them. The DNA for the CDR3 is TGTGCCAGCAGCTTATTGTCTGGGGCCAACGTCCTGACTTTC. Protein product: CASSLLSGANVLTF.

The chain links TRBV11-2 to TRBJ2-5, with D perhaps given as TRBD1 or TRBD2 (5 bases each). Germline loops: CDR1 SGHAT, CDR2 FQNNGV. This CDR3 spans 15 amino acids. The V and J ends lost 0 bases and 0 bases respectively, with 8 bases between them. CDR3 sequence (DNA): TGTGCCAGCAGCTTAGATTGGGGGTACCAAGAGACCCAGTACTTC. Its protein is CASSLDWGYQETQYF.

V gene TRBV10-1 combines with J gene TRBJ2-1; 11 bases are shared with TRBD2. V shed 10 bases, J shed 6 bases, and the junction held 8 bases outside the gene matches. Germline CDR1 reads WNHNN; CDR2 reads SYGVQD (reference sequence). CDR3 length: 14 residues. The CDR3 coding sequence is TGCGCCATCGATCTAGCGGGGGGTATCAATGAGCAGTTCTTC. It specifies CAIDLAGGINEQFF.

This clonotype was found a few times. The V gene is TRBV19, the J gene TRBJ2-1, with TRBD1 matching over 10 bases. Germline V CDR1 and CDR2: LNHDA, SQIVND (reference sequence). The CDR3 totals 14 residues. V lost 5 bases to trimming and J lost 7 bases; unmatched junction nucleotides: 5. CDR3 loop: CASSDGDRGNEQFF. CDR3 sequence (DNA): TGTGCCAGTAGTGACGGGGACAGGGGAAATGAGCAGTTCTTC.

The V gene is TRBV6-1, the J gene TRBJ1-3; TRBD1 matches at 8 bases. The V gene end was trimmed by 2 bases and the J gene end by 0 bases; junction bases not matched to a gene: 3. This CDR3 region has 16 residues. Germline lookup yields CDR1 MNHNS and CDR2 SASEGT. The CDR3 nucleotides are TGTGCCAGCAGTGAACACAGGGGGAGCTCTGGAAACACCATATATTTT. The encoded protein is CASSEHRGSSGNTIYF.

This chain connects TRBV27 to TRBJ1-6, with D possibly being TRBD1 (5 bases). CDR1 is MNHEY, CDR2 SMNVEV, per germline (reference sequence). Trimming took off 6 bases at V and 7 bases at J, with 10 bases between the two ends. The CDR3 is 13 amino acids. CDR3 in amino acids: CASRAGLNSPLHF. The CDR3 coding sequence is TGTGCCAGCAGAGCGGGGCTAAATTCACCCCTCCACTTT.

The V gene is TRBV6-2 or TRBV6-3, the J gene TRBJ2-2; the D gene is possibly TRBD2 (5 bases). Germline V gives CDR1 MNHEY, CDR2 SVGEGT. V was shortened by 6 bases and J by 9 bases, with 14 bases between the two germline ends. CDR3 length: 13 residues. The CDR3 here is CASSLGVKRELFF. The CDR3 DNA reads as TGTGCCAGCAGCCTCGGGGTTAAGCGGGAGCTGTTTTTT.

The J gene is TRBJ2-1, the V gene TRBV7-2; 8 bases match TRBD1. This CDR3 comprises 15 residues. Germline V gene lookup returns CDR1 SGHTA and CDR2 FQGNSA. V was clipped by 4 bases and J by 8 bases; unmatched bases: 10. The CDR3 region has the DNA TGTGCCAGCAGCTACCCCGGGACAGGATACGATGAGCAGTTCTTC. Protein product: CASSYPGTGYDEQFF.

CDR3 DNA sequence: TGTGCCAGCAGCTCCGGGACGGAGACCTACGAGCAGTACGTC. The encoded protein is CASSSGTETYEQYV. This sequence joins TRBV7-9 and TRBJ2-7; either TRBD1 or TRBD2 may supply D (5 bases each). The CDR3 is made up of 14 amino acids. Trimming took 4 bases from V and 2 from J, leaving 12 bases between them. Germline assignment: CDR1 SEHNR and CDR2 FQNEAQ (reference sequence).

With regard to this clonotype: Compared with germline, one end of the junction differs, possibly owing to a read error. The CDR3 protein is CASSYHGGPERFF. CDR3 DNA sequence: TGTGCCAGCAGTTACCATGGGGGGCCTGAGCGGTTCTTC. This chain links TRBV6-2 or TRBV6-3 with TRBJ2-1, with D perhaps given as TRBD1 or TRBD2 (6 bases each). This CDR3 region has 13 residues. Germline CDR1 MNHEY, CDR2 SVGEGT.

The chain combines TRBV6-8 with TRBJ1-2; no clear D gene. From germline, CDR1 is MNHGY and CDR2 SAAAGT. V was pared by 0 bases and J by 0 bases, with 11 bases between. The CDR3 loop spans 16 amino acids. CDR3 nucleotides: TGTGCCAGCAGTTACTCTGATCAGGAAGCTAACTATGGCTACACCTTC. It yields the protein CASSYSDQEANYGYTF.

J is TRBJ2-7 and V is TRBV7-9; D is unclear. The ends were cut back, 5 bases at V and 1 base at J, with 12 bases in the middle. CDR1 is SEHNR and CDR2 is FQNEAQ in the germline V gene (reference sequence). The CDR3 covers 14 residues. The DNA for the CDR3 is TGTGCCAGCAGCCTCCCGATGAGTTCCTACGAGCAGTACTTC. Protein sequence: CASSLPMSSYEQYF.

This sequence joins TRBV14 and TRBJ2-3; 11 nucleotides line up with TRBD1. The germline V gene encodes CDR1 SGHDN and CDR2 FVKESK. Trimming at V came to 2 bases and at J to 4 bases, leaving 8 bases not matched to a gene. This CDR3 region has 17 residues. The CDR3 nucleotides read TGTGCCAGCAGCCAATTTTCCGGGACAGGGGGGTCAGATACGCAGTATTTT. As protein: CASSQFSGTGGSDTQYF.

This clonotype turned up a few times. This chain joins TRBV7-9 and TRBJ1-2; possibly TRBD1 for D (6 bases). Trimming shortened V by 5 bases and J by 6 bases, and 10 bases separated the two germline ends. This CDR3 comprises 12 residues. Germline CDR1 SEHNR, CDR2 FQNEAQ (reference sequence). As DNA, the CDR3 is TGTGCCAGCAGCGGAAACAGGGATGGCTACACCTTC. It translates to CASSGNRDGYTF.

This clonotype was seen only a few times. The gene calls are TRBV12-3 or TRBV12-4 and TRBJ2-7, with TRBD2 as a possible D gene (6 bases). Trimming left V 6 bases short and J 3 bases short, with 9 bases between. This CDR3 spans 12 amino acids. CDR3 DNA sequence: TGTGCCAGCAGCCGGGACTTCTACGAGCAGTACGTC. Protein product: CASSRDFYEQYV.

This clonotype appeared many times. The chain uses TRBV6-1 and TRBJ1-3, with a possible D match to TRBD1 (6 bases). Germline CDR1 is MNHNS and CDR2 is SASEGT. This CDR3 has 14 amino acids. Trimming pared 4 bases from V and 0 bases from J, leaving 7 bases between. This chain's CDR3 is CASSADSSGNTIYF. CDR3 in DNA: TGTGCCAGCAGTGCGGACAGCTCTGGAAACACCATATATTTT.

This chain links TRBV27 with TRBJ2-3, with TRBD2 identical over 9 bases. Germline V gene data show CDR1 as MNHEY and CDR2 as SMNVEV (reference sequence). The CDR3 consists of 15 residues. V lost 3 bases to trimming and J lost 4 bases; unmatched junction nucleotides: 5. CDR3 nucleotide sequence: TGTGCCAGCAGTTTTGGTAGCGGGGGAGCAGATACGCAGTATTTT. This gives the protein CASSFGSGGADTQYF.

About this clonotype itself: A read error may account for a junction end that differs from germline. The chain uses TRBV4-1 and TRBJ2-7; 8 bases map to TRBD2. Germline CDR1 and CDR2: MGHRA and YSYEKL. CDR3 length equals 15 residues. The CDR3 is CASSSTGGGRGEQYF. In DNA, the CDR3 is TGTGCCAGCAGCTCAACCGGCGGGGGGCGGGGCGAGCAGTACTTC.

Notes on this clonotype: This may be a read error: a much more frequent sequence differs by one nucleotide. The V gene is TRBV7-2, the J gene TRBJ1-1; a possible D gene is TRBD1 (6 bases). Germline V gene data show CDR1 as SGHTA and CDR2 as FQGNSA. CDR3 size: 13 residues. CDR3 sequence reads: CASSSLRTAETFF. DNA of the CDR3: TGTGCCAGCAGCTCATTGAGGACAGCTGAAACTTTCTTT.

The J gene is TRBJ2-1, the V gene TRBV27; no clear D gene. The length of the CDR3 is 12 residues. Trimming stripped 3 bases from V and 10 bases from J, with 10 bases between. Germline lookup yields CDR1 MNHEY and CDR2 SMNVEV (reference sequence). CDR3 sequence: CASSFSMGEQFF. The CDR3 bases are TGTGCCAGCAGTTTCTCGATGGGGGAGCAGTTCTTC.

The table lists this clonotype with many counts. The chain carries TRBV7-9 and TRBJ2-6; 7 positions agree with TRBD2. The ends lost 7 bases at V and 4 bases at J; junction bases unmatched: 19. The CDR3 is 19 amino acids. The V gene's germline CDR1 is SEHNR and CDR2 FQNEAQ (reference sequence). The CDR3: CASTPQGRGQLGGANVLTF. The DNA of the CDR3 is TGTGCCAGCACACCCCAAGGGAGGGGTCAATTAGGGGGGGCCAACGTCCTGACTTTC.

The CDR3 DNA reads TGTGCCAGCAGCTTTAGCGACTGGGAGACCCAGTACTTC. Translating it yields CASSFSDWETQYF. This rearrangement joins TRBV7-6 to TRBJ2-5; TRBD2 might be the D (5 bases). The V gene's germline CDR1 is SGHVS and CDR2 FNYEAQ. The CDR3 consists of 13 residues. V was shortened by 3 bases and J by 5 bases, with 10 bases between the two germline ends.